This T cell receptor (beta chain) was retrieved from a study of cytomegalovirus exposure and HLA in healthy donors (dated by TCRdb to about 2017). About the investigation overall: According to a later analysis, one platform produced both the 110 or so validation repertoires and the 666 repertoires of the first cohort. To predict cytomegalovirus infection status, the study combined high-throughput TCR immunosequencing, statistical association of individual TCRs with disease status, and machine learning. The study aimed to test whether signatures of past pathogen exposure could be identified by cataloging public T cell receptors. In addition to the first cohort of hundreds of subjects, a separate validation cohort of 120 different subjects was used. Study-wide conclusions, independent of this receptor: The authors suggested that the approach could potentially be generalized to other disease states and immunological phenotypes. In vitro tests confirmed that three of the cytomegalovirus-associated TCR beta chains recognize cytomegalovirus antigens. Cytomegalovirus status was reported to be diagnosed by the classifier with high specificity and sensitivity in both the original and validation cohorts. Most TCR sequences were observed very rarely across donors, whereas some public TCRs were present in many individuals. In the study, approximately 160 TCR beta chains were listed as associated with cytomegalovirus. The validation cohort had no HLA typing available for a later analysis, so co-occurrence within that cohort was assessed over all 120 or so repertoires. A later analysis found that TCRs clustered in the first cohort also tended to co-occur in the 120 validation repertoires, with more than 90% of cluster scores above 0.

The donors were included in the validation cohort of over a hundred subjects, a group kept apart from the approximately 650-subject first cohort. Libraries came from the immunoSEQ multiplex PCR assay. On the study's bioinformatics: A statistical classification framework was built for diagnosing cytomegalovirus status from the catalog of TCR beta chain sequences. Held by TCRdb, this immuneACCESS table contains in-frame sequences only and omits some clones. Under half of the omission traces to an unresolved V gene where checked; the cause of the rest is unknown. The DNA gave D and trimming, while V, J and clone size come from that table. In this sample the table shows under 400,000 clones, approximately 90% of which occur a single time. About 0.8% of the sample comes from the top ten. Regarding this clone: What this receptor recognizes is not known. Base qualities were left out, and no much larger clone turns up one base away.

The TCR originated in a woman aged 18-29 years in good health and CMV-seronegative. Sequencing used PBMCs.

For the CDR3, the sequence is CASSLGLNSPLHF. The DNA sequence is TGTGCCAGCAGCTTAGGACTAAATTCACCCCTCCACTTT. The sequence joins TRBV11-3 to TRBJ1-6; the D gene lacks a confident call. The junction shows trimming of 1 base on V and 7 bases on J, plus 5 bases between the germline ends. CDR3 length: 13 amino acids, cysteine to phenylalanine. CDR3 DNA is the only sequence kept; it has 39 bases, read in frame from the first base. The germline V gene gives CDR1 as SGHNT and CDR2 as YENEEA.